Reported below is one T cell receptor beta chain. Its specific antigen is unknown. Per-base qualities were not stored, and no clone one base away is much larger. Inclusive of the bounding cysteine and phenylalanine, the CDR3 is 20 residues long. Solely the CDR3 DNA is kept, with 60 bases framed from the first base. The germline V gene yields KGHSH for CDR1 and LQKENI for CDR2. The trim is 2 bases for V and 0 bases for J, with a gap of 25 bases between the germline ends. These data originate in a study of cytomegalovirus exposure and HLA in healthy donors (dated by TCRdb to between 2016 and 2019). Regarding the study in general: An earlier analysis of approximately 590 of the donors reported about 290 Gb of sequence data and approximately 110 million unique TCR beta sequences from 150 million to 200 million T cells. Roughly 300 gigabases of sequencing data and 91 million or so unique TCR sequences made up an early release that covered 500 to 650 HLA-typed donors. The genetic ancestry cluster associated with self-reported Caucasian donors included about 84% of the roughly 400 genotyped donors. The aim of the study was to test whether cataloging public T cell receptors could identify signatures of past pathogen exposure. The study profiled the T cell repertoires of more than 500 subjects by immunosequencing and related them to cytomegalovirus serostatus. Along with the 666-subject first cohort, a separate validation cohort of more than 90 different subjects was used. The study combined high-throughput TCR immunosequencing, statistical association of individual TCRs with disease status, and machine learning to predict cytomegalovirus infection status. A later analysis re-examined previously published TCR beta repertoires from about 670 donors and added high-resolution HLA genotyping to investigate patterns of TCR occurrence. Rather than using new phenotypic data, the later analysis identified candidate immune exposures from TCR beta sequences and from how often those sequences occurred across donors. An earlier analysis of around 640 of the donors used high-throughput TCR beta sequencing to judge whether each TCR beta V gene segment behaved as functional or pseudogenic. Donor age, sex, ethnicity and CMV serostatus were compiled alongside the repertoire data. A later genetic analysis took genome-wide SNP genotypes for about 55% of the 666 donors and used that subset as a discovery cohort. Every discovery cohort repertoire had been produced on one sequencing platform. HLA typing included class I and class II loci at four-digit resolution. The number of typed donors differed by locus: about 620-630 for A, B, C, DRB1 and DQB1; 522 for DQA1; approximately 600 for DPA1; and approximately 450 for DPB1. Because of strong linkage in the cohort, a handful of DR-DQ haplotypes were treated as single units for association and clustering. Across approximately 420 genotyped donors of the cohort, an average of 235,054 unique TCR beta nucleotide sequences per donor were sequenced, and roughly 18% of those sequences were non-productive. Broader findings and caveats from the paper: In a later analysis, the rate of TCR association differed among HLA loci, with DRB1 alleles having the most associated TCRs and HLA-C alleles having the fewest. V-gene and J-gene trimming of TCR beta chains was associated with a missense DCLRE1C variant in a later genetic analysis, and the association was replicated in an independent cohort. The authors suggested that the approach could potentially be generalized to other disease states and immunological phenotypes. For the cohort, immune exposure information was limited to CMV serostatus. According to a later analysis, most CMV-associated TCR beta chains appeared to be HLA-restricted, and the HLA associations seemed to be driven largely by CMV exposure. Strong co-occurrence of HLA alleles, especially DR and DQ, made assigning TCR associations to individual alleles difficult. Most TCR sequences were seen in very few donors, while some public TCRs were found in many individuals. A further reported finding was that TCR beta sequences accurately predicted the HLA-A and HLA-B alleles for most subjects in the first cohort. Compared with equally common non-associated chains, HLA-associated TCR beta chains in a later analysis were more clonally expanded and had lower generation probabilities. A few of the identified cytomegalovirus-associated TCR beta chains were confirmed in vitro to be specific for cytomegalovirus antigens. According to a later genetic analysis, donors in an Asian-associated ancestry cluster had fewer N-insertions in productive TCRs than the approximately 710-donor mean. Correlated functional status among segregating V segments might reflect linkage disequilibrium, but an unknown experimental factor could not be ruled out. The classifier was reported to diagnose cytomegalovirus status with high specificity and sensitivity in both the original cohort and the validation cohort. HLA typing was unavailable for some donors at each locus, so association tests used only the typed subset. A later analysis reported that several top co-occurrence clusters appeared linked to parvovirus B19, influenza, CMV and Epstein-Barr virus. In a later analysis, 16,951 TCR beta sequences were associated with specific HLA alleles at a false discovery rate of 0.05. Sequencing depth was assumed to be roughly uniform across donors in the presence/absence analyses, though that assumption may not hold. In the study, 150 to 200 TCR beta chains were listed as associated with cytomegalovirus. A cluster of highly shared sequence variants was judged likely to be a technical artifact of the sequencing pipeline. The 87-base-pair reads could not distinguish some IMGT-functional V segments, including TRBV6-2 and TRBV6-3, so those segments were excluded. The cohort was sequenced for TCR beta chains only, and without alpha or paired-chain data the features that could be detected were limited. In an earlier analysis of a few hundred of the donors, most TCR beta V segments were observed in productive rearrangements about 90% or about 30% of the time, broadly matching IMGT annotations. Because counts were too low, more than 15 rarely observed V segments, including chromosome 9 orphons, were excluded from the earlier analysis of several hundred of the donors.

The cohort comprised 710 or so healthy bone marrow donors. At the time of sampling, every cohort member was nominally healthy, though immune exposures that went unrecorded were likely present. The donor tested CMV seronegative and was one of the 352 seronegative cohort members. Each donor provided a peripheral blood sample, and peripheral blood mononuclear cells were used for TCR beta sequencing. The Qiagen DNeasy Blood Extraction Kit was used to extract genomic DNA from the blood cell samples. Libraries were made using the immunoSEQ multiplex PCR assay. For the multiplex PCR, a mixture combining 60 forward primers for TCR Vbeta segments and 13 reverse primers for TCR Jbeta segments was used. Amplification of the CDR3 region of rearranged TCR beta genes was performed with a multiplex PCR assay on genomic DNA. The Illumina HiSeq System was used to sequence the amplified TCR beta libraries as 87-base-pair reads. On the study's bioinformatics: A later analysis tallied around 80 million unique TCR beta chains across the 700 or so repertoires, and about 10 million of those chains were shared by two or more donors. Raw reads were error-corrected and collapsed into unique sequences with a nearest-neighbor algorithm that merged closely related sequences to remove PCR and sequencing errors. Alignment of CDR3 sequences to IMGT reference sequences was used to assign V, D and J gene segments. For a sequence to be retained, a match of at least six nucleotides to both a V gene segment and a J gene segment was required. Rearrangements were called productive when the CDR3 lacked stop codons and stayed in frame with V and J; all others were non-productive. Following IMGT convention, CDR3 was defined as the stretch from the second conserved V-encoded cysteine to the conserved J-encoded phenylalanine. The earlier analysis of 587 of the donors excluded sequences that lacked an unambiguous match to a single V gene segment. An earlier analysis of several hundred of the donors classified V segments as functional when productive rearrangements were above 56.7% and as segregating when the standard deviation between donors was above 5%. A statistical classification framework was built for diagnosing cytomegalovirus status from the catalog of TCR beta chain sequences. V and J gene assignment, in a later analysis, came from comparing TCR nucleotide sequences with IMGT/GENE-DB human TR gene sequences. The TCRdist pipeline was used in a later analysis to assign CDR3 sequences and most-parsimonious VDJ recombination scenarios. In a later analysis, each TCR beta chain was defined by its CDR3 amino acid sequence together with its V-gene family, and reads without a unique V-gene family were excluded. To address suspected cross-contamination and a sequencing artifact, a later analysis removed approximately 590 highly shared, low-generation-probability nucleotide sequences. In a later analysis, a clonal expansion index was calculated for each public chain from normalized within-repertoire ranks of inferred template counts. In a later analysis, generation probabilities were computed with a VDJ recombination model fitted to out-of-frame rearrangements, and the resulting probabilities were checked against IGoR. Hypergeometric tests were used in a later analysis to score TCR-TCR, TCR-HLA and TCR-CMV co-occurrence, with a repertoire-size bias correction applied to the TCR pairs. A later analysis estimated false discovery rates by permuting HLA or CMV assignments 20 times. In a later analysis, co-occurring TCRs were grouped using DBSCAN, with TCRdist sequence similarity added in when clustering inside HLA-allele-positive subsets. Repertoires with fewer than 30,000 or more than 120,000 public chains were left out of co-occurrence clustering, as were about five repertoires with anomalous nucleotide sharing. Drawn from immuneACCESS, this table holds only the in-frame rearrangements with V and J called that TCRdb kept. Clones are partly lost; checked studies trace under half to an unresolved V gene and leave the rest unexplained. Clone size and V and J calls were adopted from that table, with D and trimming inferred from the DNA. This sample is represented by about 150,000 clones; around nine tenths of them were singletons. The ten biggest clones cover roughly 5.2% of the sample.

The sequenced material came from PBMCs. The source is a woman aged 30 to 39 in good health and CMV-seronegative. The chain links TRBV18 with TRBJ1-1; the D gene is perhaps TRBD1, from 5 matching bases. The DNA reads as follows: TGTGCCAGCTCACCAATACCCCCTGGAGGGGACTTGTCGATGAACACTGAAGCTTTCTTT. Translated, this gives CASSPIPPGGDLSMNTEAFF.